Below are 29 T cell receptor beta chains sequenced from a single sample in a study of CD8 T cells in ankylosing spondylitis. Their antigens remain unidentified. The study, taken as a whole, reports: Among TCR beta sequences, a motif of eight highly homologous variants appeared characteristic of ankylosing spondylitis blood.

TCRdb re-derived calls from the 5' RACE reads in MiXCR, one entry per CDR3 protein. The sample carries about 220,000 distinct CDR3 sequences, 5.5% to 7.5% recorded once. The sample consisted of blood, either unsorted or a sorted T cell fraction (not recorded which). The receptors stem from a male donor with ankylosing spondylitis.

This clonotype showed up many times. The chain couples TRBV19 to TRBJ2-7, with D perhaps matching TRBD2 (7 bases). This CDR3 comprises 15 residues. Germline V gene lookup returns CDR1 LNHDA and CDR2 SQIVND (reference sequence). V lost 11 bases and J lost 2, with 22 bases in between. The CDR3 DNA reads TGTGCCTCTAGGACAGCGGCAGGGAGGGCCTACGAGCAGTACTTC. This encodes CASRTAAGRAYEQYF. Filled out from reference TRBV19 and TRBJ2-7, the complete variable domain reads DGGITQSPKYLFRKEGQNVTLSCEQNLNHDAMYWYRQDPGQGLRLIYYSQIVNDFQKGDIAEGYSVSREKKESFPLTVTSAQKNPTAFYLCASRTAAGRAYEQYFGPGTRLTVT.

This clonotype has more than one count but fewer than ten. V gene TRBV7-9 combines with J gene TRBJ2-3, with D possibly called TRBD1 or TRBD2 (5 bases each). The V and J ends lost 4 bases and 6 bases respectively, with 17 bases between them. The germline gives CDR1 SEHNR, CDR2 FQNEAQ (reference sequence). The CDR3 sequence is 15 residues long. The CDR3 DNA reads TGTGCCAGCAGCTCCCAGGGACGACTGGTGGATACGCAGTATTTT. Translated, it gives CASSSQGRLVDTQYF. The variable domain in full, with the rest retrieved from reference TRBV7-9 and TRBJ2-3, is DTGVSQNPRHKITKRGQNVTFRCDPISEHNRLYWYRQTLGQGPEFLTYFQNEAQLEKSRLLSDRFSAERPKGSFSTLEIQRTEQGDSAMYLCASSSQGRLVDTQYFGPGTRLTVL.

This clonotype was recorded at least ten times. The rearrangement uses TRBV12-3 or TRBV12-4 and TRBJ1-1; no clear D gene. The CDR3 has 15 residues. The V end lost 6 bases, the J end lost 1 base, and 15 bases lay between the germline ends. The CDR3 is CASSPGVAANTEAFF. The CDR3 DNA reads TGTGCCAGCAGCCCCGGAGTGGCCGCGAACACTGAAGCTTTCTTT.

This clonotype was counted ten times or more. The CDR3 sequence: CASSQDPSHVSYNEQFF. CDR3 bases: TGCGCCAGCAGCCAAGATCCGAGCCATGTTTCCTACAATGAGCAGTTCTTC. The V call is TRBV4-3, the J call TRBJ2-1; unclear D gene. V lost 0 bases to trimming and J lost 1 base, with 13 bases between them. This CDR3 spans 17 amino acids. CDR1 and CDR2 from the germline V gene are LGHNA and YSLEER.

This chain links TRBV11-2 with TRBJ1-2, with D uncertain. Germline lookup yields CDR1 SGHAT and CDR2 FQNNGV. Trimming took 0 bases from V and 7 from J, leaving 0 bases between them. The CDR3 consists of 10 residues. The CDR3 protein is CASSLDGYTF. The CDR3 DNA reads as TGTGCCAGCAGCTTAGATGGCTACACCTTC.

This clonotype was seen at least ten times. This chain links TRBV12-3 or TRBV12-4 with TRBJ1-1, with D hard to call. V was cut by 6 bases and J by 4 bases, with 15 bases left in between. The CDR3 sequence is 14 residues long. CDR3 loop: CASSLGAVATEAFF. CDR3 nucleotides: TGTGCCAGCAGCCTGGGAGCCGTTGCCACTGAAGCTTTCTTT.

This clonotype showed up many times. The rearrangement joins TRBV27 to TRBJ1-5; no firm D call. The CDR3 sequence is 13 residues long. Germline lookup yields CDR1 MNHEY and CDR2 SMNVEV (reference sequence). V lost 3 bases to trimming and J lost 7 bases, with 10 bases between them. The CDR3 is CASSFGIGQPQHF. The CDR3 nucleotides are TGTGCCAGCAGTTTTGGCATCGGCCAGCCCCAGCATTTT.

This clonotype was counted ten times or more. V gene TRBV4-3 combines with J gene TRBJ2-1; perhaps TRBD2 as D (5 bases). Between the trimmed V and J ends, which lost 1 base and 4 bases, there was a span of 11 bases. CDR3 size: 15 residues. The V gene's germline CDR1 is LGHNA and CDR2 YSLEER. CDR3 sequence: CASSQAARGYNEQFF. As DNA, the CDR3 is TGCGCCAGCAGCCAAGCGGCACGGGGATACAATGAGCAGTTCTTC.

This clonotype was observed a handful of times. The chain recombines TRBV28 with TRBJ2-1; tentative D call: TRBD1 (6 bases). The CDR3 is 16 amino acids. Trimming pared 5 bases from V and 0 bases from J, leaving 14 bases between. The germline gives CDR1 MDHEN, CDR2 SYDVKM. The CDR3 region has the DNA TGTGCCAGCAGTATAGAGAGGGGGAGCTCCTACAATGAGCAGTTCTTC. Translating it yields CASSIERGSSYNEQFF.

This clonotype was counted ten times or more. The rearrangement links TRBV5-1 to TRBJ2-7; TRBD1 agrees at 8 bases. The ends lost 1 base at V and 3 bases at J; junction bases unmatched: 3. This CDR3 has 14 residues. The germline CDR1 and CDR2 sequences are SGHRS and YFSETQ. The CDR3 DNA is TGCGCCAGCAGCTTGATAGGGACAGGCTACGAGCAGTACTTC. It translates to CASSLIGTGYEQYF.

This clonotype was found many times. The rearrangement joins TRBV6-4 to TRBJ2-2; D is unclear. Deletions cut 8 bases from V and 0 bases from J, with 10 bases between. The CDR3 runs to 14 residues. The germline gives CDR1 MRHNA, CDR2 SNTAGT. DNA of the CDR3: TGTGCCAGCGCCGTATCGCCGAACACCGGGGAGCTGTTTTTT. This translates into CASAVSPNTGELFF.

At least ten counts were recorded for this clonotype. The chain has TRBV7-9 and TRBJ2-3; D is uncertain. V was clipped by 1 base and J by 4 bases, with 12 bases between them. Per the germline V gene, CDR1 is SEHNR and CDR2 is FQNEAQ (reference sequence). This CDR3 region has 15 residues. In DNA, the CDR3 is TGTGCCAGCAGCTTAGTGTCTGGTCTGGCAGATACGCAGTATTTT. This encodes CASSLVSGLADTQYF.

This clonotype was found many times. The chain recombines TRBV14 with TRBJ2-1; a weak D match, TRBD2 (5 bases). V lost 4 bases and J 7 bases, leaving 8 bases between the germline ends. CDR3 length: 12 amino acids. Germline values: CDR1 SGHDN, CDR2 FVKESK. In DNA form, the CDR3 reads TGTGCCAGCAGCCCGGGATGGAATGAGCAGTTCTTC. Its protein product is CASSPGWNEQFF.

Many counts were recorded for this clonotype. For the CDR3, the DNA is TGTGCCAGCAGCATCGGACGGGGGGCCTACGAGCAGTACTTC. Translation gives CASSIGRGAYEQYF. The rearrangement uses TRBV11-2 and TRBJ2-7; 7 bases match TRBD2. The CDR3 has 14 amino acids. Trimming at V came to 5 bases and at J to 2 bases, leaving 6 bases not matched to a gene. Germline V lookup: CDR1 SGHAT, CDR2 FQNNGV.

This clonotype occurred many times. The chain couples TRBV7-2 to TRBJ2-7; 11 nucleotides match TRBD2. From germline, CDR1 is SGHTA and CDR2 FQGNSA. Unmatched junction bases numbered 7, after V lost 4 bases and J lost 5 bases. The CDR3 runs to 15 residues. CDR3 DNA sequence: TGTGCCAGCAGCTACTCTAGCGGGAGGATCCACGAGCAGTACTTC. This encodes CASSYSSGRIHEQYF.

Only a few counts were recorded for this clonotype. This chain uses TRBV7-9 with TRBJ1-1; a weak D match, TRBD1 (5 bases). Germline CDR1 is SEHNR and CDR2 is FQNEAQ (reference sequence). There are 13 residues in the CDR3. Trimming stripped 7 bases from V and 7 bases from J, with 16 bases between. The CDR3 loop reads CASTKQAVGEAFF. In nucleotides, the CDR3 is TGTGCCAGCACCAAACAGGCCGTGGGTGAAGCTTTCTTT.

J is TRBJ2-6 and V is TRBV12-3 or TRBV12-4; 7 bases map to TRBD2. Trimming cost V 5 bases and J 1 base; bases outside gene matches: 2. The CDR3 runs 15 residues. The CDR3 spells CASSGGGSGANVLTF. CDR3 coding DNA: TGTGCCAGCAGTGGGGGGGGGTCTGGGGCCAACGTCCTGACTTTC.

In this sample, this clonotype turned up many times. The chain combines TRBV25-1 with TRBJ1-1; 11 bases line up with TRBD1. The V and J ends lost 6 bases and 5 bases, in that order; junction bases with no gene match: 2. This CDR3 spans 13 amino acids. From germline, CDR1 is MGHDK and CDR2 SYGVNS. CDR3 region: CASRDRGRTEAFF. The DNA of the CDR3 is TGTGCCAGCAGGGACAGGGGGCGGACTGAAGCTTTCTTT.

The chain joins TRBV7-9 to TRBJ2-5, with D possibly being TRBD2 (6 bases). The germline V and J ends were trimmed by 3 bases and 2 bases, with 10 bases remaining between them. Germline loops: CDR1 SEHNR, CDR2 FQNEAQ (reference sequence). The CDR3 is 14 residues long. CDR3 nucleotide sequence: TGTGCCAGCAGCTTCGGGAGCCTTCAAGAGACCCAGTACTTC. It codes for CASSFGSLQETQYF. The variable domain in full, with the rest retrieved from reference TRBV7-9 and TRBJ2-5, is DTGVSQNPRHKITKRGQNVTFRCDPISEHNRLYWYRQTLGQGPEFLTYFQNEAQLEKSRLLSDRFSAERPKGSFSTLEIQRTEQGDSAMYLCASSFGSLQETQYFGPGTRLLVL.

This clonotype was counted at least ten times. V and J are TRBV5-1 and TRBJ2-7; tentatively, D is TRBD1 (5 bases). Per germline, CDR1 SGHRS and CDR2 YFSETQ. This CDR3 is built from 14 residues. V was trimmed by 0 bases and J by 2 bases, leaving 9 bases between them. The CDR3 region is CASSLGWGPYEQYF. Here the CDR3 DNA reads TGCGCCAGCAGCTTGGGGTGGGGCCCCTACGAGCAGTACTTC.

There are many counts of this clonotype. V is TRBV6-5 and J is TRBJ2-5; no definite D call. V was cut by 0 bases and J by 4 bases, with 15 bases left in between. There are 16 residues in the CDR3. CDR1 and CDR2 (germline): MNHEY, SVGAGI. The CDR3 loop is CASSYSMPPRGETQYF. For the CDR3, the DNA is TGTGCCAGCAGTTACTCGATGCCCCCTAGAGGAGAGACCCAGTACTTC.

This clonotype was recorded at least ten times. V usage is TRBV29-1 and J usage is TRBJ1-2, with D possibly being TRBD1 (6 bases). V lost 5 bases and J lost 0, with 16 bases in between. CDR1 is SQVTM and CDR2 is ANQGSEA in the germline V gene. This CDR3 spans 15 amino acids. CDR3 DNA: TGCAGCGTTTTAAGCCGGGACACGGCTAACTATGGCTACACCTTC. Protein product: CSVLSRDTANYGYTF.

This clonotype came up many times. The rearrangement joins TRBV4-2 to TRBJ2-7, with 9 bases lining up with TRBD1. Losses at the gene ends were 3 bases for V and 5 bases for J; bases not matched to a gene: 11. The CDR3 runs to 16 residues. The germline V gene encodes CDR1 LGHNA and CDR2 YNFKEQ. CDR3 in amino acids: CASSQFPGTGNHEQYF. CDR3 coding DNA: TGTGCCAGCAGCCAGTTTCCCGGGACAGGGAACCACGAGCAGTACTTC.

There are many counts of this clonotype. V and J are TRBV20-1 and TRBJ2-7, with D tentatively TRBD2 (6 bases). Germline CDR1 reads DFQATT; CDR2 reads SNEGSKA (reference sequence). The CDR3 loop spans 13 amino acids. V was pared by 4 bases and J by 1 base, with 11 bases between. The CDR3 nucleotides are TGCAGTGCTAAGACTAGGTGGTCCTACGAGCAGTACTTC. It encodes CSAKTRWSYEQYF.

This sequence joins TRBV6-2 or TRBV6-3 and TRBJ2-7, with TRBD1 matching 10 bases. The J segment lost 2 bases and the V segment lost 5 bases, leaving 9 bases of the junction unmatched. The CDR3 spans 16 residues. Germline V gene sequence: CDR1 MNHEY, CDR2 SVGEGT. The CDR3 region has the DNA TGTGCCAGCAGTAACACCAGACAGGGGGCAGCCTACGAGCAGTACTTC. Translation gives CASSNTRQGAAYEQYF.

This clonotype was seen repeatedly, ten times or more. The rearrangement joins TRBV12-3 or TRBV12-4 to TRBJ2-6; D possibly matches TRBD1 or TRBD2 (7 bases each). CDR3 size: 18 residues. V shed 5 bases and J shed 2 bases, with 19 bases lying between them. CDR3 in amino acids: CASSTLTGRGTGANVLTF. The CDR3, as DNA: TGTGCCAGCAGTACCTTGACAGGGAGGGGGACTGGGGCCAACGTCCTGACTTTC.

This clonotype showed up many times. The chain couples TRBV4-3 to TRBJ2-7; D unclear. Germline V lookup: CDR1 LGHNA, CDR2 YSLEER. Trimming cost V 0 bases and J 4 bases, with 13 bases left between them. The CDR3 consists of 15 residues. The CDR3 region is CASSQDSSGFYEQYF. As DNA, the CDR3 is TGCGCCAGCAGCCAAGACTCCTCCGGGTTTTACGAGCAGTACTTC.

The rearrangement joins TRBV6-2 or TRBV6-3 to TRBJ1-2; unclear D gene. The CDR3 extends over 12 amino acids. Germline V gene sequence: CDR1 MNHEY, CDR2 SVGEGT. Between the trimmed V and J ends, which lost 4 bases and 8 bases, there was a span of 11 bases. The CDR3 spells CASSWREVGYTF. The CDR3 bases are TGTGCCAGCAGTTGGCGGGAAGTCGGCTACACCTTC.

This clonotype appeared a few times. The chain recombines TRBV20-1 with TRBJ2-1; D might be TRBD2 (5 bases). The CDR3 is 15 residues long. The V end was cut by 3 bases, the J end by 1 base, with 13 bases between. Germline assignment: CDR1 DFQATT and CDR2 SNEGSKA (reference sequence). CDR3 loop: CSASPNSGSYNEQFF. The CDR3 DNA sequence: TGCAGTGCTAGCCCTAACAGCGGTTCCTACAATGAGCAGTTCTTC.